This TCR beta chain was documented in a study of T cell responses to AZD1222 COVID-19 vaccine. Study-level background: Second-dose groups at about 4 or about 12 weeks were pooled.

This CDR3 is 14 amino acids long. Clones were sequenced by immunoSEQ multiplex PCR, and TCRdb holds only the in-frame ones, with some missing. The sample yields about 85,000 clones, approximately 86% seen once. A note on this clone: As yet, its antigen is unknown.

General study findings and limits: Donors were largely white British and mainly female; clonal diversity was possibly underestimated. Along spike, vaccine-associated CD4 TCRs were found throughout, with dominance at 160-218 and 743-854.

This TCR was sampled from an adult in good health. This sequence joins TRBV21-1 and TRBJ2-7. TRBV21-1 is annotated as a pseudogene. The sample consisted of peripheral blood, taken on day 0 of AZD1222 vaccination. The CDR3 bases are TGTGCCAGCAGCAAGGGGTACGGAAACTACGAGCAGTACTTC. Its protein product is CASSKGYGNYEQYF.